This TCR beta chain was captured by sequencing in a study of OX40 agonist ivuxolimab in advanced cancers. V lost 2 bases and J lost 9; bases outside the gene matches: 13. The CDR3 spans 16 residues. The V gene's germline CDR1 is MNHEY and CDR2 SVGAGI. Data came from immunoSEQ multiplex PCR; TCRdb stores just in-frame clones and leaves some out. This table has tens of thousands of clones, approximately 80% appearing once. The V and J genes are TRBV6-5 and TRBJ2-1, with 7 positions matching TRBD2. The source was CD4+ or CD8+ T cells sorted from blood, collected in a trial of the OX40 agonist ivuxolimab. This clonotype was sampled from an adult with an advanced solid tumor such as melanoma, head and neck, liver or kidney cancer. The CDR3 spells CASSYGLAVPVGEQFF. CDR3 sequence (DNA): TGTGCCAGCAGTTACGGCCTAGCGGTTCCCGTAGGTGAGCAGTTCTTC.